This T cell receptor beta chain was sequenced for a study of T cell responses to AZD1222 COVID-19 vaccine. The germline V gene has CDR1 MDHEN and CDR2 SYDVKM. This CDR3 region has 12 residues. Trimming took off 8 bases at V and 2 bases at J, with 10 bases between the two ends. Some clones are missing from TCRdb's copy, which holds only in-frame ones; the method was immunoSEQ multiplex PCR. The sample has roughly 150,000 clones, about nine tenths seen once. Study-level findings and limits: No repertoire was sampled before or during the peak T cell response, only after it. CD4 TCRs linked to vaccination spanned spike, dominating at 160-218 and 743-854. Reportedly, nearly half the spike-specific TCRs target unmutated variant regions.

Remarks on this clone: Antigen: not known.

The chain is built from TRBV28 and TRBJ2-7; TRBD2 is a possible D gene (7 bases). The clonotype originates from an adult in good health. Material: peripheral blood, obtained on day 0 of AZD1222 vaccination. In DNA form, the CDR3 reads TGTGCCAGCGAGGGGGGGCCCTACGAGCAGTACTTC. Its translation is CASEGGPYEQYF.